The 25 T cell receptor beta chains in this list originate from one sample, sequenced in a study of blood T cells in healthy people across ages (dated by TCRdb to between 2014 and 2017). Receptor libraries were prepared by 5' RACE. A second PCR of roughly 6 to 12 cycles was run with a J-beta primer mix and a sample-barcoded 5' primer. The public reads were reanalyzed by TCRdb: fastp trimming at Q25, MiXCR alignment, in-frame beta chains only. CDR3 protein sequences are deduplicated, and each keeps its most common genes and DNA. Counted in this sample were roughly 1.9 million distinct CDR3 sequences; roughly two fifths of them appeared once. Roughly 23% of the sample rests with the top ten. What was sequenced was blood. The source of these receptors is a human donor in good health.

This chain uses TRBV29-1 with TRBJ1-4, with D perhaps matching TRBD1 (5 bases). Between the trimmed V and J ends, which lost 5 bases and 3 bases, there was a span of 13 bases. The CDR3 is made up of 14 amino acids. Per germline, CDR1 SQVTM and CDR2 ANQGSEA. CDR3 DNA: TGCAGCGTTCACCGGGACGGCCCTAATGAAAAACTGTTTTTT. It encodes CSVHRDGPNEKLFF.

This clonotype was seen a few times. The V and J genes are TRBV6-5 and TRBJ2-7; no clear D. The V end lost 4 bases, the J end lost 0 bases, and 13 bases lay between the germline ends. The length of the CDR3 is 15 residues. Germline values: CDR1 MNHEY, CDR2 SVGAGI. The CDR3 here is CASSFNFPSSYEQYF. The CDR3 DNA follows: TGTGCCAGCAGTTTCAACTTCCCGAGCTCCTACGAGCAGTACTTC.

This clonotype was counted a few times. The rearrangement joins TRBV10-3 to TRBJ2-3; TRBD2 agrees at 11 bases. V trimming: 5 bases; J trimming: 2 bases; junction bases outside the gene matches: 3. CDR3 size: 15 residues. Germline CDR1 reads ENHRY; CDR2 reads SYGVKD. CDR3 in amino acids: CAISLAGGLTDTQYF. CDR3 DNA sequence: TGTGCCATCAGTCTAGCGGGGGGCCTCACAGATACGCAGTATTTT.

This clonotype has a handful of counts. The chain combines TRBV12-3 or TRBV12-4 with TRBJ2-1, with unresolved D. V lost 5 bases to trimming and J lost 6 bases, with 8 bases between them. The CDR3 is 12 amino acids. The CDR3 sequence: CASSARPNEQFF. The DNA for the CDR3 is TGTGCCAGCAGTGCCAGACCCAATGAGCAGTTCTTC.

Comment on this clonotype: The junction departs from germline at one end; a sequencing error may be responsible. The chain is built from TRBV27 and TRBJ2-1; 11 nucleotides line up with TRBD2. In germline, CDR1 is MNHEY, CDR2 SMNVEV (reference sequence). The CDR3 sequence is 14 residues long. The CDR3 DNA is TGTACCAGCACCCGACCGGGACTAGCGGATGAGCAGTTCTTC. Translation gives CTSTRPGLADEQFF.

This clonotype was recorded only once. The chain couples TRBV29-1 to TRBJ1-2; D gene ambiguous. V lost 4 bases to trimming and J lost 6 bases, with 15 bases between them. The CDR3 sequence is 13 residues long. The V gene's germline CDR1 is SQVTM and CDR2 ANQGSEA. CDR3 amino acids: CSVVSVGDNGYTF. DNA for the CDR3: TGCAGCGTTGTAAGTGTGGGAGACAATGGCTACACCTTC.

The rearrangement uses TRBV3-1 and TRBJ1-2; a weak D match, TRBD1 (5 bases). Trimming cost V 4 bases and J 6 bases, with 15 bases left between them. CDR1 is LGHDT, CDR2 YNNKEL, per germline (reference sequence). This CDR3 has 14 amino acids. CDR3 nucleotides: TGTGCCAGCAGCCCCGCAGGGAACTCGAATGGCTACACCTTC. Residues: CASSPAGNSNGYTF.

Regarding this clonotype: This could be a read error, since a much larger clone is one nucleotide away. This sequence joins TRBV29-1 and TRBJ2-7; 11 nucleotides match TRBD1. Per the germline V gene, CDR1 is SQVTM and CDR2 is ANQGSEA. The CDR3 contains 14 residues. The CDR3 nucleotides read TGCGGCGTCGCACCGGGACAGGGGGACTACGAGCAGTACTTC. Translated, it gives CGVAPGQGDYEQYF.

The rearrangement links TRBV27 to TRBJ1-1, with a possible D match to TRBD1 (6 bases). The CDR3 loop spans 14 amino acids. The ends were cut back, 7 bases at V and 0 bases at J, with 12 bases in the middle. Germline CDR1 is MNHEY and CDR2 is SMNVEV (reference sequence). The CDR3, as DNA: TGTGCCAGCACTCCGGGACATCTGAACACTGAAGCTTTCTTT. Its translation: CASTPGHLNTEAFF.

The rearrangement joins TRBV3-1 to TRBJ2-7; a possible D gene is TRBD2 (7 bases). CDR1 is LGHDT, CDR2 YNNKEL, per germline (reference sequence). Deletions cut 6 bases from V and 2 bases from J, with 17 bases between. The CDR3 runs 15 residues. The CDR3 reads CASSYERDNTYEQYF. The CDR3 DNA follows: TGTGCCAGCAGTTATGAGCGGGACAATACCTACGAGCAGTACTTC.

This clonotype has just a few counts. V gene TRBV12-3 or TRBV12-4 combines with J gene TRBJ2-3, with 9 bases aligning to TRBD2. The CDR3 runs 13 residues. V lost 8 bases and J lost 3; bases outside the gene matches: 3. CDR3 amino acids: CASGGGATDTQYF. The CDR3 DNA reads as TGTGCCAGCGGCGGGGGGGCGACAGATACGCAGTATTTT.

To note about this clonotype: A junction boundary mismatches the germline segment, possibly from a read error. V usage is TRBV7-2 and J usage is TRBJ2-5; no clear D. CDR1 and CDR2 (germline): SGHTA, FQGNSA. The CDR3 is 15 amino acids. The CDR3 DNA is TGTGCCAACAGCCCGCCGTGGAATCCCCAAGAGACCCAGTACTTC. This sequence encodes CANSPPWNPQETQYF.

J is TRBJ2-3 and V is TRBV29-1; no reliable D call. This CDR3 region has 14 residues. CDR1 and CDR2 (germline): SQVTM, ANQGSEA. The V gene lost 6 bases and the J gene lost 5 bases, with 18 bases spanning the gap. The CDR3 protein is CSVALDPLGDTQYF. The CDR3 nucleotides are TGCAGCGTCGCCTTGGACCCTCTGGGAGATACGCAGTATTTT.

This clonotype was found a few times. One end of the junction varies from germline; a read error may be responsible. Here the CDR3 DNA reads TGTGCCAGCAGCCTAGCGGCACCAACCTACGAGCAGTACTTC. It encodes CASSLAAPTYEQYF. The chain links TRBV7-2 to TRBJ2-7, with 7 bases matching TRBD2. Germline lookup yields CDR1 SGHTA and CDR2 FQGNSA. The CDR3 runs 14 residues.

CDR3 bases: TGTGCCAGCAGCTTAGCGGGAGTACTGGACGAGCAGTACTTC. Translated: CASSLAGVLDEQYF. This rearrangement joins TRBV7-2 to TRBJ2-4; possibly TRBD2 for D (5 bases). TRBJ2-7 matches the DNA end more closely, so the J call is doubtful. This CDR3 region has 14 residues. Germline CDR1 is SGHTA and CDR2 is FQGNSA.

This clonotype occurred many times. V is TRBV7-2 and J is TRBJ2-7; D might be TRBD1 (6 bases). CDR1 SGHTA and CDR2 FQGNSA come from the germline V gene. Between the trimmed V and J ends, which lost 7 bases and 3 bases, there was a span of 19 bases. The CDR3 is 15 amino acids. CDR3 in DNA: TGTGCCAGCACCCCGGGCTCCCAGGGGCGCTACGAGCAGTACTTC. This encodes CASTPGSQGRYEQYF.

The chain carries TRBV29-1 and TRBJ1-2, with no clear D. The CDR3 runs 12 residues. CDR1 SQVTM and CDR2 ANQGSEA come from the germline V gene. Trimming stripped 6 bases from V and 3 bases from J, with 11 bases between. The CDR3: CSVPGTYYGYTF. In DNA form, the CDR3 reads TGCAGCGTCCCTGGAACGTACTATGGCTACACCTTC.

The J gene is TRBJ1-2, the V gene TRBV9, with D tentatively TRBD1 (6 bases). The CDR3 sequence is 14 residues long. CDR1 and CDR2 from the germline V gene are SGDLS and YYNGEE. V shed 4 bases and J shed 7 bases, with 17 bases lying between them. The CDR3 sequence: CASSPRRGALGYTF. The CDR3 DNA reads TGTGCCAGCAGCCCCCGTCGGGGGGCCCTTGGCTACACCTTC.

This clonotype was recorded many times. The gene calls are TRBV29-1 and TRBJ2-7, with 7 nucleotides matching TRBD1. In germline, CDR1 is SQVTM, CDR2 ANQGSEA. V was clipped by 7 bases and J by 3 bases; unmatched bases: 3. CDR3 size: 11 residues. For the CDR3, the DNA is TGCAGCGGGGGACAGCACTACGAGCAGTACTTC. It is translated as CSGGQHYEQYF.

V and J are TRBV7-3 and TRBJ1-1; no firm D call. Trimming pared 2 bases from V and 4 bases from J, leaving 11 bases between. CDR3 size: 14 residues. Germline V gene sequence: CDR1 SGHTA, CDR2 FQGTGA. The CDR3 DNA is TGTGCCAGCAGCTTATCCCCGTTTTCCACTGAAGCTTTCTTT. Residues: CASSLSPFSTEAFF.

This chain uses TRBV6-1 with TRBJ1-2; no reliable D call. V gave up 1 base and J gave up 4 bases, with 4 bases separating them. CDR1 is MNHNS, CDR2 SASEGT, per germline. CDR3 length: 12 residues. The CDR3 loop is CASSEVPYGYTF. CDR3 coding DNA: TGTGCCAGCAGTGAAGTCCCCTATGGCTACACCTTC.

This rearrangement joins TRBV12-3 or TRBV12-4 to TRBJ1-2, with no clear D. Trimming stripped 2 bases from V and 4 bases from J, with 8 bases between. The CDR3 loop spans 13 amino acids. This chain's CDR3 is CASSLSDVYGYTF. For the CDR3, the DNA is TGTGCCAGCAGTTTATCGGATGTCTATGGCTACACCTTC.

This clonotype came up a few times. The rearrangement uses TRBV20-1 and TRBJ2-1, with 11 bases that match TRBD2. The CDR3 loop spans 15 amino acids. Germline CDR1 DFQATT, CDR2 SNEGSKA (reference sequence). Trimming cost V 3 bases and J 4 bases; bases outside gene matches: 5. In DNA, the CDR3 is TGCAGTGCTAGCTCGAGACTAGCGGGGTACAATGAGCAGTTCTTC. Translation: CSASSRLAGYNEQFF.

The chain carries TRBV18 and TRBJ1-3; D not certain. The V end was cut by 5 bases, the J end by 4 bases, with 24 bases between. Germline lookup yields CDR1 KGHSH and CDR2 LQKENI. The CDR3 spans 18 residues. The CDR3 DNA is TGTGCCAGCTCAGCCGAGATGGCCAGGCCCGGCTACGGAAACACCATATATTTT. Amino acid sequence: CASSAEMARPGYGNTIYF.

Worth noting for this clonotype: A much larger clone lies a single base off, so this may be a read error. V gene TRBV4-1 combines with J gene TRBJ1-6; D not certain. This CDR3 is 14 amino acids long. CDR1 and CDR2 (germline): MGHRA, YSYEKL. The CDR3 DNA is TGCGCCAGCAGCCAAGAAAGGGAGTTTTCACCCCCCCACTTT. The encoded protein is CASSQEREFSPPHF.